Sequencing of this T cell receptor (beta chain) was carried out in a study of glioma-infiltrating T cells. For the study at large: Some 1 million peripheral T cells were targeted at roughly 4- to 11-fold coverage.

Overall study findings and caveats: A blood CDR3 motif signature was depleted in highly divergent patients. Tissue-blood divergence was below expectation in non-neoplastic patients, above in gliomas.

Using RNA template, CDR3s of TCR alpha and beta were amplified with iRepertoire arm-PCR. TCRdb reprocessed the multiplex PCR reads with MiXCR, giving one entry per CDR3 protein. The sample includes around 390,000 distinct CDR3 sequences, 35% to 45% of them seen just once. This clonotype was counted a few times. As yet, its antigen is unknown. The source material was glioma tissue, nonneoplastic brain tissue, or PBMCs (not recorded which). This sequence originates from a human donor with low-grade glioma or glioblastoma, undergoing nonglioma brain surgery, or in good health (not recorded which).

CDR3 loop: CASTPPGWGNSNQPQHF. CDR3 in DNA: TGTGCCAGCACCCCCCCGGGCTGGGGGAATAGCAATCAGCCCCAGCATTTT. The rearrangement uses TRBV28 and TRBJ1-5; tentatively, D is TRBD1 (5 bases). From germline, CDR1 is MDHEN and CDR2 SYDVKM. This CDR3 has 17 amino acids. Trimming stripped 7 bases from V and 0 bases from J, with 19 bases between. Together with reference TRBV28 and TRBJ1-5, the CDR3 gives the full variable domain: DVKVTQSSRYLVKRTGEKVFLECVQDMDHENMFWYRQDPGLGLRLIYFSYDVKMKEKGDIPEGYSVSREKKERFSLILESASTNQTSMYLCASTPPGWGNSNQPQHFGDGTRLSIL.